This is a list of T cell receptor beta chains from one sample in a study of T cells in Graves' hyperthyroidism and ophthalmopathy. One entry per CDR3 protein, called by TCRdb with MiXCR from the multiplex PCR reads. The sample holds fewer than 500,000 distinct CDR3 sequences, 13% seen once. The sequencing sample was made of blood. The receptors were gathered from a man under 40 with Graves' hyperthyroidism that later progressed to Graves' ophthalmopathy. Both conserved end residues are part of each CDR3. Each record gives: clone size, D gene, V gene, J gene, CDR3 length, CDR3 DNA, CDR3 protein. The D gene is left open where the match is weak. Clone size appears in some rows only: once, few, many, or a class for an expanded clone.

>-|TRBD1|TRBV7-6|TRBJ2-3|13
TGTGCCAGCAGCTTGGGACAGAAAGATACGCAGTATTTT
CASSLGQKDTQYF
>-|-|TRBV7-9|TRBJ2-3|14
TGTGCCAGCAGCTTCTCGGGACCTACAGATACGCAGTATTTT
CASSFSGPTDTQYF
>-|-|TRBV9|TRBJ2-7|14
TGTGCCAGCGGCGCAGGGGACGGTCCCTACGAGCAGTACTTC
CASGAGDGPYEQYF
>many|-|TRBV30|TRBJ1-3|12
TGTGCCTGGACAGGCTCTGGAAACACCATATATTTT
CAWTGSGNTIYF
>many|-|TRBV9|TRBJ2-2|15
TGTGCCAGCAGCTCACCTATGGGAAACGTGGGGGAGCTGTTTTTT
CASSSPMGNVGELFF
>many|-|TRBV28|TRBJ2-7|15
TGTGCCAGCAGAAGTAGACGGGGGAGCTCCTACGAGCAGTACTTC
CASRSRRGSSYEQYF
>many|-|TRBV5-1|TRBJ2-7|12
TGCGCCAGCAGCTTACCGAACTACGAGCAGTACTTC
CASSLPNYEQYF
>-|-|TRBV19|TRBJ1-5|15
TGTGCCAGTACCCCATTTGGGGATTTCGAGAGGCCCCAGCATTTT
CASTPFGDFERPQHF
>many|-|TRBV12-3/TRBV12-4|TRBJ2-2|16
TGTGCCAGCAGCCCGGAGGTACATTTGAACACCGGGGAGCTGTTTTTT
CASSPEVHLNTGELFF
>-|-|TRBV5-1|TRBJ2-7|18
TGCGCCAGCAGGGCCTGGGGCAGCGTCACCGGAGGCTCCTACGAGCAGTACTTC
CASRAWGSVTGGSYEQYF
>-|-|TRBV15|TRBJ1-5|12
TGTGCCACCAGCGCCCCCAATCAGCCCCAGCATTTT
CATSAPNQPQHF
>few|TRBD1|TRBV30|TRBJ1-5|17
TGTGCCTGGAAGGAGGGACAGAAGATTTATAGCAATCAGCCCCAGCATTTT
CAWKEGQKIYSNQPQHF
>many|TRBD1|TRBV10-3|TRBJ1-1|13
TGTGCCATCAGTGGGGACAGGGGAATTGAAGCTTTCTTT
CAISGDRGIEAFF
>-|TRBD2|TRBV7-9|TRBJ2-7|14
TGTGCCAGCAGCTCCCCGGGACTAGGGTACGAGCAGTACTTC
CASSSPGLGYEQYF
>many|-|TRBV27|TRBJ2-3|15
TGTGCCAGTCTCCCTCTAGCAGAGGTGACAGATACGCAGTATTTT
CASLPLAEVTDTQYF